This TCR beta chain was identified in a study of CXCR3-negative and CXCR3-positive naive CD8 T cells. Germline CDR1 SGHRS, CDR2 YFSETQ. The CDR3 has 12 amino acids. Concerning this clonotype itself: Its antigen remains unidentified.

Libraries were UMI-labeled 5' RACE TRB cDNA. After re-calling the 5' RACE reads, TCRdb lists one entry per CDR3 protein, DNA absent. The table gives approximately 8,700 distinct CDR3 sequences; the top ten clones make up approximately 0.93% of it. Naive CD8+ T lymphocytes were specified as CD45RO-CCR7+CD27+CD95-. Regarding the study as a whole: It was found that naive subsets had comparable surface CD5, and TCR strength was inferred from TRB CDR3 properties.

The material sequenced was naive CXCR3- CD8+ T cells from blood. The subset was: CD45RO-CCR7+CD27+CD95- naive CD8+ T cells lacking CXCR3 (TNR3-). V is TRBV5-1 and J is TRBJ2-3. The receptor comes from a human donor in good health. Some clones in this sample may be carry-over from other donors' samples. CDR3 sequence: CASSSDTDTQYF. Together with reference TRBV5-1 and TRBJ2-3, the CDR3 gives the full variable domain: KAGVTQTPRYLIKTRGQQVTLSCSPISGHRSVSWYQQTPGQGLQFLFEYFSETQRNKGNFPGRFSGRQFSNSRSEMNVSTLELGDSALYLCASSSDTDTQYFGPGTRLTVL.